At least ten counts were recorded for the clone carrying this T cell receptor (beta chain). The CDR3 totals 14 residues. The V gene's germline CDR1 is PRHDT and CDR2 FYEKMQ (reference sequence). The V and J ends lost 0 bases and 6 bases respectively, with 11 bases between them. The data are from a study of patients and donors after allogeneic stem cell transplantation. TCRdb processed the RT-PCR reads anew with MiXCR; each CDR3 protein has one entry. The sample yields approximately 20,000 distinct CDR3 sequences, around 5% seen once. V is TRBV13 and J is TRBJ1-2; D gene ambiguous. The sample was blood, either unsorted or a sorted T cell fraction (not recorded which). The TCR comes from a human donor who was either an allogeneic HSCT recipient or a stem cell or donor lymphocyte infusion donor (not recorded which). It is not recorded whose cells these are; they may come from a transplant donor. DNA for the CDR3: TGTGCCAGCAGCTTAGGGCAGCTGCACCATGGCTACACCTTC. This sequence encodes CASSLGQLHHGYTF.